This T cell receptor beta chain was obtained from a study of response to subunit inactivated influenza vaccine. The CDR3 has 15 amino acids. Trimming at V came to 4 bases and at J to 4 bases, leaving 9 bases not matched to a gene. Germline V CDR1 and CDR2: SGDLS, YYNGEE. TCRdb called the RT-PCR reads again in MiXCR, with one record for every CDR3 protein. The table lists some 850,000 distinct CDR3 sequences, less than 20% of them singletons. The TCR sequence derives from a man aged 50-60 years who received an inactivated influenza vaccine. The gene calls are TRBV9 and TRBJ2-7; 9 positions agree with TRBD2. Sequenced here: PBMCs from blood, sampled more than 4 days after vaccination. The CDR3, as DNA: TGTGCCAGCAGCCCCGGGGGAGCGGGAGGTTACGAGCAGTACTTC. Residues: CASSPGGAGGYEQYF. Supplemented by reference TRBV9 and TRBJ2-7, the full variable domain reads DSGVTQTPKHLITATGQRVTLRCSPRSGDLSVYWYQQSLDQGLQFLIQYYNGEERAKGNILERFSAQQFPDLHSELNLSSLELGDSALYFCASSPGGAGGYEQYFGPGTRLTVT.